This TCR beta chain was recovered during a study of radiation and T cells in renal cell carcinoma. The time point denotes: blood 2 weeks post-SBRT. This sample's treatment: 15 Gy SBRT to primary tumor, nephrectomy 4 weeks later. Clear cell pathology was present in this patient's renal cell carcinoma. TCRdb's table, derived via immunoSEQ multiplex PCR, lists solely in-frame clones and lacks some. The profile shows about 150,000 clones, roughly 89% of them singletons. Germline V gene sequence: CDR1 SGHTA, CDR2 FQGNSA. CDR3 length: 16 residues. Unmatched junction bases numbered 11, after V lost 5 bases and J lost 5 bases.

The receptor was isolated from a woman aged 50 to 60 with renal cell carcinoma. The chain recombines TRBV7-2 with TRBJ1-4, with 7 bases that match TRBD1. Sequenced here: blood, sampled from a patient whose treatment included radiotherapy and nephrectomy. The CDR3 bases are TGTGCCAGCAGCCTGGACCTGACAGGGCTCAATGAAAAACTGTTTTTT. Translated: CASSLDLTGLNEKLFF.